This is a list of T cell receptor beta chains from one sample in a study of cytomegalovirus exposure and HLA in healthy donors. Sequencing used immunoSEQ multiplex PCR; TCRdb keeps in-frame clones, though not all of them. There are some 150,000 clones in the sample; 75% to 85% occur only once, and roughly 5% lies in the top ten. Sequencing was performed on PBMCs. These receptors all stem from a woman under 30 in good health and CMV-seropositive. The CDR3 runs from the conserved cysteine through the conserved F or W. The D gene is left open where the match is weak. Expanded clones are given a class, and other clones once, few, many or no size at all.

>NA|TRBJ2-2|TRBV6-5|NA
TGTGCCAGCAGTTACGGGGGCGGGGGAACCGGGGAGCTGTTTTTT
CASSYGGGGTGELFF
>NA|TRBJ2-1|TRBV19|NA
TGTGCCAGTAGTCTGCTAGTTTCATACAATGAGCAGTTCTTC
CASSLLVSYNEQFF
>TRBD2|TRBJ2-2|TRBV29-1|NA
TGCAGCGGCTTACTAGCGCCGAACACCGGGGAGCTGTTTTTT
CSGLLAPNTGELFF
>NA|TRBJ1-2|TRBV9|NA
TGTGCCAGCAGCGTAGCTTTTGCGGGGGCTGGCTACACCTTC
CASSVAFAGAGYTF
>TRBD1|TRBJ2-7|TRBV19|NA
TGTGCCAGTAGTAGGGACAGGGCGGCGTCCGAGCAGTACTTC
CASSRDRAASEQYF
>NA|TRBJ2-3|TRBV4-3|few
TGCGCCAGCAGCCAAGTGGTTTCGGGACACACAGATACGCAGTATTTT
CASSQVVSGHTDTQYF
>NA|TRBJ2-7|TRBV19|NA
TGTGCCAGTAGTATAGATCTTGCCTACGAGCAGTACTTC
CASSIDLAYEQYF
>NA|TRBJ1-1|TRBV7-9|few
TGTGCCAGCAGCTTATCGGTTGCAGGGAACACTGAAGCTTTCTTT
CASSLSVAGNTEAFF
>TRBD1|TRBJ1-6|TRBV2|NA
TGTGCCAGCAGCGGACAGGCTATCTGGGCGTCACCCCTCCACTTT
CASSGQAIWASPLHF
>TRBD2|TRBJ2-3|TRBV6-4|NA
TGTGCCAGCTATACGGCGGGGGGCCGAGTAGATACGCAGTATTTT
CASYTAGGRVDTQYF
>NA|TRBJ1-6|TRBV2|NA
TGTGCCAGCAGCAAGGGAGTGAGTTCACCCCTCCACTTT
CASSKGVSSPLHF
>TRBD1|TRBJ1-4|TRBV13|NA
TGTGCCAGCAGCACGGGGACAGGGAAAACTAATGAAAAACTGTTTTTT
CASSTGTGKTNEKLFF
>NA|TRBJ1-1|TRBV5-6|NA
TGTGCCAGCAGCACTAGAATCCCCGGGGTTCGTGGCACTGAAGCTTTCTTT
CASSTRIPGVRGTEAFF
>TRBD1|TRBJ1-5|TRBV9|few
TGTGCCAGCAGCCCCAGCGACAGGGAAAGTCAGCCCCAGCATTTT
CASSPSDRESQPQHF
>TRBD2|TRBJ2-5|TRBV7-8|NA
TGTGCCAGCAGTTGGACTAGCGGGGGGAGGGAGACCCAGTACTTC
CASSWTSGGRETQYF
>TRBD1|TRBJ2-7|TRBV2|NA
TGTGCCAGCAGTGTGGGGACAGGGATGTCCTACGAGCAGTACTTC
CASSVGTGMSYEQYF